This TCR beta chain was recorded in a study of CD8 T cells in ankylosing spondylitis. By quantitative 5'-RACE with molecular barcodes, the TCR beta libraries were made. One entry per CDR3 protein results from TCRdb running MiXCR on the 5' RACE reads. The sample has about 360,000 distinct CDR3 sequences; more than 20% are singletons. In germline, CDR1 is SNHLY, CDR2 FYNNEI. Trimming removed 6 bases from V and 5 bases from J, with 21 bases in between. CDR3 length: 16 residues. Comments on this clonotype: Its antigen is undetermined.

Findings and limits, study-wide: Disease-associated clones were CD8+ and fairly uncommon in peripheral blood. Matched ankylosing spondylitis synovial fluid reportedly contained a significantly enriched population of disease-linked clones.

V is TRBV2 and J is TRBJ2-3, with D tentatively TRBD2 (6 bases). The origin of this receptor is a male donor with ankylosing spondylitis or in good health (not recorded which). Sequencing used blood, either unsorted or a sorted T cell fraction (not recorded which). CDR3 DNA: TGTGCCAGCAGCCGGTTCCTCCGGGCGCGGGGAGATACGCAGTATTTT. This codes for CASSRFLRARGDTQYF. Looking up the rest from reference TRBV2 and TRBJ2-3 gives the full variable domain: EPEVTQTPSHQVTQMGQEVILRCVPISNHLYFYWYRQILGQKVEFLVSFYNNEISEKSEIFDDQFSVERPDGSNFTLKIRSTKLEDSAMYFCASSRFLRARGDTQYFGPGTRLTVL.